The 22 T cell receptor beta chains listed next were all sequenced from one sample in a study of T cells expressing NK-cell markers. TCRdb re-analyzed the 5' RACE reads; it lists each CDR3 protein once, without DNA. The sample has some 280,000 distinct CDR3 sequences. Sample: blood T cells: a sorted CD56 or NKG2C T cell subset, CD4+ or CD8+ T cells, or bulk PBMC T cells (not recorded which). Receptors were obtained from a man aged 18 to 29 in good health.

The rearrangement links TRBV28 to TRBJ1-6. There are 14 residues in the CDR3. Germline CDR1 reads MDHEN; CDR2 reads SYDVKM. The CDR3 protein is CASAGFSYNSPLHF.

The chain links TRBV28 to TRBJ2-3; TCRdb's D gene call, TRBD2, goes unchecked for lack of DNA. CDR3 size: 17 residues. Germline CDR1 is MDHEN and CDR2 is SYDVKM. CDR3 amino acids: CASSSPLIAGGGGRQYF.

This chain links TRBV7-9 with TRBJ1-2; as DNA is missing, the TRBD1 call by TCRdb cannot be tested. Germline V gene sequence: CDR1 SEHNR, CDR2 FQNEAQ (reference sequence). This CDR3 is built from 13 residues. The CDR3 is CASSSDTNYGYTF.

The V and J genes are TRBV12-3 or TRBV12-4 and TRBJ2-1; TCRdb's assignment of TRBD2 cannot be checked, as there is no DNA. The CDR3 has 18 amino acids. CDR3 sequence: CASSSASRAMSSYNEQFF.

The V call is TRBV7-8, the J call TRBJ2-2; TCRdb names TRBD2, which stays unverified in the absence of DNA. CDR3 length equals 17 residues. CDR1 is SGHVS, CDR2 FQNEAQ, per germline. The CDR3 loop is CASSPLLRRSNTGELFF.

The genes are TRBV6-2 or TRBV6-3 and TRBJ2-1; TCRdb proposes TRBD1, but this gene call is untestable without DNA. CDR1 and CDR2 from the germline V gene are MNHEY and SVGEGT. This CDR3 region has 14 residues. This chain's CDR3 is CASSFRGPYNEQFF.

The genes are TRBV10-3 and TRBJ2-1; TCRdb names TRBD1, which stays unverified in the absence of DNA. The CDR3 has 15 amino acids. The V gene's germline CDR1 is ENHRY and CDR2 SYGVKD. The CDR3 here is CAISPGQSSYNEQFF.

This chain uses TRBV20-1 with TRBJ2-7. Germline values: CDR1 DFQATT, CDR2 SNEGSKA (reference sequence). This CDR3 is built from 13 residues. The CDR3 loop is CSARPQGLYEQYF.

The chain carries TRBV29-1 and TRBJ2-1; the TCRdb call, TRBD2, lacks DNA for checking. From germline, CDR1 is SQVTM and CDR2 ANQGSEA. This CDR3 spans 14 amino acids. The CDR3 reads CSGGGRTFYNEQFF.

The CDR3 region is CASSSSTYGYTF. The genes are TRBV10-2 and TRBJ1-2. The CDR3 sequence is 12 residues long. Germline-derived CDR1 and CDR2 are WSHSY and SAAADI.

J is TRBJ2-5 and V is TRBV10-3; TCRdb outputs TRBD1, but without DNA this stays unchecked. The CDR3 length is 13 residues. Looked up from germline, CDR1 is ENHRY and CDR2 is SYGVKD. The CDR3 sequence: CAIGTGTQETQYF.

The V and J genes are TRBV20-1 and TRBJ2-1; TCRdb gives TRBD1 as the D gene, but with no DNA this cannot be confirmed. The CDR3 loop spans 15 amino acids. The germline gives CDR1 DFQATT, CDR2 SNEGSKA (reference sequence). The CDR3 sequence: CSAREGRRPYNEQFF.

V is TRBV12-3 or TRBV12-4 and J is TRBJ2-1; TCRdb lists TRBD2, though no DNA is available to test this call. The CDR3 length is 16 residues. This CDR3 reads CASSFGLAGNLDEQFF.

V gene TRBV11-1 combines with J gene TRBJ2-7; with no DNA, the TCRdb D assignment of TRBD2 cannot be verified. The CDR3 consists of 14 residues. Germline assignment: CDR1 SGHAT and CDR2 FQDESV (reference sequence). The CDR3 loop is CASSRGLAPNEQYF.

This sequence joins TRBV12-3 or TRBV12-4 and TRBJ1-2. The CDR3 is 13 residues long. CDR3 sequence reads: CASNRGRVDGYTF.

The chain links TRBV2 to TRBJ2-4. The CDR3 consists of 12 residues. Per germline, CDR1 SNHLY and CDR2 FYNNEI. The CDR3 spells CASSQEGYIQYF.

The chain joins TRBV20-1 to TRBJ2-1; TCRdb names TRBD2, which stays unverified in the absence of DNA. This CDR3 has 16 residues. Germline CDR1 is DFQATT and CDR2 is SNEGSKA (reference sequence). CDR3 sequence reads: CSASPTSPSAYNEQFF.

V gene TRBV15 combines with J gene TRBJ2-2; TCRdb reports TRBD1, a call that lacks DNA to check it against. The CDR3 is 14 amino acids. Germline CDR1 is LNHNV and CDR2 is YYDKDF (reference sequence). The CDR3 sequence: CATSRTRVTGELFF.

The chain carries TRBV20-1 and TRBJ2-7; the TCRdb D gene call, TRBD1, has no DNA to confirm it. There are 14 residues in the CDR3. Germline V gene lookup returns CDR1 DFQATT and CDR2 SNEGSKA (reference sequence). The CDR3: CSALRNPGAHEQYF.

This chain uses TRBV12-3 or TRBV12-4 with TRBJ2-1; without DNA, the TCRdb call of TRBD1 cannot be checked. This CDR3 contains 16 residues. CDR3 protein: CASSSKGQVAYNEQFF.

V and J are TRBV4-1 and TRBJ1-2; TCRdb reports TRBD1, a call that lacks DNA to check it against. The CDR3 loop spans 15 amino acids. The germline V gene has CDR1 MGHRA and CDR2 YSYEKL. CDR3 in amino acids: CASSQEPGANYGYTF.

V is TRBV5-4 and J is TRBJ2-2; TCRdb designates TRBD2, a call that cannot be tested without DNA. This CDR3 has 18 amino acids. CDR1 is SGHNT and CDR2 is YYREEE in the germline V gene (reference sequence). CDR3 protein: CASSSPSGRASGTGELFF.